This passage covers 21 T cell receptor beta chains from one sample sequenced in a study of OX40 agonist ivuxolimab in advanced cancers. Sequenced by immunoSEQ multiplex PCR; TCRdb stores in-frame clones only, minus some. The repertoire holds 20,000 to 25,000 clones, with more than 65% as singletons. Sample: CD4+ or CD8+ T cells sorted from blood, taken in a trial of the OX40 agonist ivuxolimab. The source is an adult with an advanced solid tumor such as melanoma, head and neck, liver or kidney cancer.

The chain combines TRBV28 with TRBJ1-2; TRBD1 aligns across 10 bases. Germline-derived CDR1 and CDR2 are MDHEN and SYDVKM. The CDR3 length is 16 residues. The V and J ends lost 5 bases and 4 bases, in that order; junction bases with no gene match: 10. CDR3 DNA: TGTGCCAGCAGTCACACTCGGGACAGGGGTTCCTATGGCTACACCTTC. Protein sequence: CASSHTRDRGSYGYTF.

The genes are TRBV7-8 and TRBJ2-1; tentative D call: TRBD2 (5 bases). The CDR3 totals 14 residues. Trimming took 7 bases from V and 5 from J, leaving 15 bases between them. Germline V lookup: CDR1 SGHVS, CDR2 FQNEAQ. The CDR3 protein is CASTPRGRHNEQFF. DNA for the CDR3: TGTGCCAGCACCCCCCGGGGAAGACACAATGAGCAGTTCTTC.

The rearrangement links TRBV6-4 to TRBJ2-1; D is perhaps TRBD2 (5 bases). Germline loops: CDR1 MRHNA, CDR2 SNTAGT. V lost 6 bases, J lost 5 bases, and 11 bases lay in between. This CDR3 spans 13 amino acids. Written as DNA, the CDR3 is TGTGCCAGCAGCCCAGCGGAGAACAATGAGCAGTTCTTC. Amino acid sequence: CASSPAENNEQFF.

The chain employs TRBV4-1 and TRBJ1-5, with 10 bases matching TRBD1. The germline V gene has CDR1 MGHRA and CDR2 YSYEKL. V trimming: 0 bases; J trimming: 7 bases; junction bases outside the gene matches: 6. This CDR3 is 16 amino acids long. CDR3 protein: CASSQDETGGPQPQHF. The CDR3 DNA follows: TGCGCCAGCAGCCAAGATGAGACAGGGGGCCCACAGCCCCAGCATTTT.

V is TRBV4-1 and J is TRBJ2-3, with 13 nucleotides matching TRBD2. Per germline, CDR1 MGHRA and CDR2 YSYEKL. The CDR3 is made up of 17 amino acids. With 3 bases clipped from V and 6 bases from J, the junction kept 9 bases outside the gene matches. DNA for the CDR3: TGCGCCAGCAGCCACACACTAGCGGGAGGGCCTCAGGATACGCAGTATTTT. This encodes CASSHTLAGGPQDTQYF.

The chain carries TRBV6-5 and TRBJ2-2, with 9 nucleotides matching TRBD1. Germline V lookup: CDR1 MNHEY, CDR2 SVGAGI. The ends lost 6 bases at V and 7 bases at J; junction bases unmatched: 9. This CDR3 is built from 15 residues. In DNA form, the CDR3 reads TGTGCCAGCAGCAGAGGGGACAGGGCGGTCGGGGAGCTGTTTTTT. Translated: CASSRGDRAVGELFF.

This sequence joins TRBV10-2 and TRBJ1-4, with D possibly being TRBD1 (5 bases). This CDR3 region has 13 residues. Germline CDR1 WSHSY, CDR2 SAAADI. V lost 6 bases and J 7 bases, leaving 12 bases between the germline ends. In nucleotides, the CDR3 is TGCGCCAGCAGGGGGCTCTTAGGTGAAAAACTGTTTTTT. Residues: CASRGLLGEKLFF.

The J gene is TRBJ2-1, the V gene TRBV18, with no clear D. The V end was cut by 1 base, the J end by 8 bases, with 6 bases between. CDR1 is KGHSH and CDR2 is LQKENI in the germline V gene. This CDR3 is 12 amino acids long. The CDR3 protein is CASSPQGYEQFF. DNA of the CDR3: TGTGCCAGCTCACCACAAGGCTATGAGCAGTTCTTC. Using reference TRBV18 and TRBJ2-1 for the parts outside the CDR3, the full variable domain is NAGVMQNPRHLVRRRGQEARLRCSPMKGHSHVYWYRQLPEEGLKFMVYLQKENIIDESGMPKERFSAEFPKEGPSILRIQQVVRGDSAAYFCASSPQGYEQFFGPGTRLTVL.

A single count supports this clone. This CDR3 reads CASSTGTAIYNEQFF. Here the CDR3 DNA reads TGCGCCAGCAGTACCGGGACAGCCATCTACAATGAGCAGTTCTTC. This chain joins TRBV5-1 and TRBJ2-1; 7 bases match TRBD1. The CDR3 length is 15 residues. Germline-derived CDR1 and CDR2 are SGHRS and YFSETQ. V trimming: 5 bases; J trimming: 3 bases; junction bases outside the gene matches: 8.

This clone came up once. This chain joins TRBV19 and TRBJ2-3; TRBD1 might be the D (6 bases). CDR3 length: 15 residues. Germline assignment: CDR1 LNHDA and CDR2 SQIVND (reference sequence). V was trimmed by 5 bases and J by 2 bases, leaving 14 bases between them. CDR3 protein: CASSAWTEDTDTQYF. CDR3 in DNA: TGTGCCAGTAGTGCCTGGACAGAGGACACAGATACGCAGTATTTT.

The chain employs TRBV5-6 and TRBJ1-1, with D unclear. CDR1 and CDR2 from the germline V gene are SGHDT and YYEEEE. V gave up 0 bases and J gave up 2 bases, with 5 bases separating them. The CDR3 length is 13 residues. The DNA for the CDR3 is TGTGCCAGCAGCTTGGAAGGTAACACTGAAGCTTTCTTT. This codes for CASSLEGNTEAFF. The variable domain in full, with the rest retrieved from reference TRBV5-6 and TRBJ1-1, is DAGVTQSPTHLIKTRGQQVTLRCSPKSGHDTVSWYQQALGQGPQFIFQYYEEEERQRGNFPDRFSGHQFPNYSSELNVNALLLGDSALYLCASSLEGNTEAFFGQGTRLTVV.

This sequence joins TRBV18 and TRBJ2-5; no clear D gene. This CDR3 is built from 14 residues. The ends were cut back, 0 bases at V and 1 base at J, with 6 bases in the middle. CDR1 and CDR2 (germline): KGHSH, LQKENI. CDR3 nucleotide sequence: TGTGCCAGCTCACCACCGTCATCCCAAGAGACCCAGTACTTC. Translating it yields CASSPPSSQETQYF. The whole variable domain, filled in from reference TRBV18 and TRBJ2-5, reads NAGVMQNPRHLVRRRGQEARLRCSPMKGHSHVYWYRQLPEEGLKFMVYLQKENIIDESGMPKERFSAEFPKEGPSILRIQQVVRGDSAAYFCASSPPSSQETQYFGPGTRLLVL.

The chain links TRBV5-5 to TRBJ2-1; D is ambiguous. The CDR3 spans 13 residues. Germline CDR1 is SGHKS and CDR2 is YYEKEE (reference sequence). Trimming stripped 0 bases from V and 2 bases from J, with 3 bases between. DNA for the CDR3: TGTGCCAGCAGCTTGGCCCCCTACAATGAGCAGTTCTTC. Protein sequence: CASSLAPYNEQFF.

The CDR3 coding sequence is TGTGCCAGCAGCTTCGGAGACAGGGCCTACAATGAGCAGTTCTTC. The encoded protein is CASSFGDRAYNEQFF. This chain uses TRBV5-6 with TRBJ2-1; 7 nucleotides agree with TRBD1. The germline V gene encodes CDR1 SGHDT and CDR2 YYEEEE. The CDR3 is 15 residues long. The trim removed 2 bases at V and 2 bases at J, leaving 4 bases unmatched.

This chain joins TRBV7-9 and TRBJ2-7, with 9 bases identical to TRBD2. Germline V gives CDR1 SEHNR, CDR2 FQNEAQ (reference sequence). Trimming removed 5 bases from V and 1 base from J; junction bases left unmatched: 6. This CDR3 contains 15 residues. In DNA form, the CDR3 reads TGTGCCAGCAGCCCCCGGACTAGCGCGTCCTACGAGCAGTACTTC. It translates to CASSPRTSASYEQYF.

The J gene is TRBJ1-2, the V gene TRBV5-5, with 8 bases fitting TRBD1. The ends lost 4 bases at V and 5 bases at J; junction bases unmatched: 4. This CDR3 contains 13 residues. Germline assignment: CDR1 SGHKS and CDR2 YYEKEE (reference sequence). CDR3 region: CASSTRTGYGYTF. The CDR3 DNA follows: TGTGCCAGCAGCACACGGACAGGGTATGGCTACACCTTC.

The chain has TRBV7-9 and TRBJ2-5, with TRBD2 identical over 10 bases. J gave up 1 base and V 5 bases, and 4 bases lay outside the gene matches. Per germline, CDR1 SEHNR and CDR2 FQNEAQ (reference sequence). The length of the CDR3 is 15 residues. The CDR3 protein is CASSLSGGTQETQYF. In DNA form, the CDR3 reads TGTGCCAGCAGCCTTAGCGGGGGGACCCAAGAGACCCAGTACTTC.

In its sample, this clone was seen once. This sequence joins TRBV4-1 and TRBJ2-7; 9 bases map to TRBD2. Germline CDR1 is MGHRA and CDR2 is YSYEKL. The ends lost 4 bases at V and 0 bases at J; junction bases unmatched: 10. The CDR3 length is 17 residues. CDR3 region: CASSPLGLATSSYEQYF. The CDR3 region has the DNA TGCGCCAGCAGCCCTCTCGGACTAGCGACAAGCTCCTACGAGCAGTACTTC.

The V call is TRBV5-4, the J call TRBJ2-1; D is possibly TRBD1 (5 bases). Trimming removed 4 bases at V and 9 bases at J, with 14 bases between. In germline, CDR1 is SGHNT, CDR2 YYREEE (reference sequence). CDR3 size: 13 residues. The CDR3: CASSLQAIGEQFF. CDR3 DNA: TGTGCCAGCAGCCTACAGGCGATTGGTGAGCAGTTCTTC.

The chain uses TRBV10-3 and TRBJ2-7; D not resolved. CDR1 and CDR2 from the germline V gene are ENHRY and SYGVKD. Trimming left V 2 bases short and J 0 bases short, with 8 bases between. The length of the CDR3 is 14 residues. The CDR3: CAISETASSYEQYF. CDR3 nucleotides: TGTGCCATCAGTGAGACAGCGAGCTCCTACGAGCAGTACTTC.

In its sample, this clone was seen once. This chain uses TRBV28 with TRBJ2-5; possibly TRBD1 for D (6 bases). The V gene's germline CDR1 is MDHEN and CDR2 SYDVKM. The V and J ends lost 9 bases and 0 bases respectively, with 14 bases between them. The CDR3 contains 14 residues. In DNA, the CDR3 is TGTGCCAGTTTGTCAGGGGCCAACCAAGAGACCCAGTACTTC. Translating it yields CASLSGANQETQYF.